This TCR beta chain was documented in a study of cytomegalovirus exposure and HLA in healthy donors. Whole-study context: About 80 million unique TCR sequences came from HLA-typed donors in an early release. Broader study findings: When a later analysis compared HLA-associated TCR beta chains with equally common others, the HLA-associated chains turned out to be more clonally expanded and to have lower generation probabilities. It was assumed in the presence/absence analyses that sequencing depth was roughly uniform across donors.

Although they were nominally healthy when sampled, donors likely had unrecorded immune exposures. Primers: 60 Vbeta forward and 13 Jbeta reverse. Only in-frame clones appear in the TCRdb table, and some are missing; sequencing was by immunoSEQ multiplex PCR. Of roughly 180,000 clones listed, about 81% are singletons. Points on this clone: What it binds is unknown.

V lost 0 bases to trimming and J lost 2 bases; unmatched junction nucleotides: 7. CDR1 and CDR2 (germline): SGHAT, FQNNGV. The CDR3 contains 16 residues. This chain links TRBV11-2 with TRBJ2-7; 7 nucleotides align to TRBD1. This receptor was obtained from a man in his forties in good health and CMV-seronegative. Sequenced material: PBMCs. The CDR3 here is CASSLERGLTPYEQYF. The CDR3, as DNA: TGTGCCAGCAGCTTAGAAAGGGGGCTAACGCCCTACGAGCAGTACTTC.